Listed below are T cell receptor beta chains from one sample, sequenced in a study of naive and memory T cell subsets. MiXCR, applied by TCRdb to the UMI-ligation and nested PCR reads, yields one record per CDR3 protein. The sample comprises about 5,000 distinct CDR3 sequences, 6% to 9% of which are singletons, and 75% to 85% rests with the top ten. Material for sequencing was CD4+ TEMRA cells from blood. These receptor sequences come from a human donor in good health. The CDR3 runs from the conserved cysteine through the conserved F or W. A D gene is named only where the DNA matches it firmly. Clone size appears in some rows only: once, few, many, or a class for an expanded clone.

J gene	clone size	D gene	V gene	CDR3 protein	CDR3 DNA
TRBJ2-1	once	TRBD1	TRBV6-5	CASSYGTGVKNEQFF	TGTGCCAGCAGTTACGGGACAGGGGTTAAAAATGAGCAGTTCTTC
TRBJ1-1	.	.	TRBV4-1	CASSPTGSLKNTEAFF	TGCGCCAGCAGCCCAACGGGAAGCCTAAAAAACACTGAAGCTTTCTTT
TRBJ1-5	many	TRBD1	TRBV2	CASSNRGRWPQHF	TGTGCCAGCAGTAACAGGGGGCGGTGGCCCCAGCATTTT
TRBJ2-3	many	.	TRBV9	CASSLGPPDTQYF	TGTGCCAGCAGCCTTGGTCCCCCAGATACGCAGTATTTT
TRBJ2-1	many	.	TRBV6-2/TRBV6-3	CASSAPPLAYEQFF	TGTGCCAGCAGCGCGCCCCCACTAGCATATGAGCAGTTCTTC
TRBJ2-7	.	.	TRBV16	CASSQSISYEQYF	TGTGCCAGCAGCCAATCCATTTCCTACGAGCAGTACTTC
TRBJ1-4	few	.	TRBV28	CASERNANEKLFF	TGTGCCAGCGAACGGAACGCTAATGAAAAACTGTTTTTT
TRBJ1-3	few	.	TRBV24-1	CATSASGGNTIYF	TGTGCCACCAGTGCGTCAGGAGGAAACACCATATATTTT
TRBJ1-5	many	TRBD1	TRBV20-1	CSARTGSNQPQHF	TGCAGTGCTCGGACAGGGAGCAATCAGCCCCAGCATTTT
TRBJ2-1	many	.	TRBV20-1	CSARNLIEQFF	TGCAGTGCTAGAAATCTAATTGAGCAGTTCTTC
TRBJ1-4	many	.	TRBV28	CASSQGIQLFF	TGTGCCAGCAGCCAGGGGATACAACTGTTTTTT
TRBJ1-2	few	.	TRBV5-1	CASSESGEYGYTF	TGCGCCAGCAGTGAGTCTGGAGAGTATGGCTACACCTTC
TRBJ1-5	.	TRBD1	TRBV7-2	CASSLGRARGRINQPQHF	TGTGCCAGCAGCTTAGGTAGGGCCAGGGGGAGAATCAATCAGCCCCAGCATTTT
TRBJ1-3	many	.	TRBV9	CASSGDRGTGNTIYF	TGTGCCAGCAGCGGTGATCGAGGAACTGGAAACACCATATATTTT
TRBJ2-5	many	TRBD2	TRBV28	CASSWAGVETQYF	TGTGCCAGCAGTTGGGCGGGAGTAGAGACCCAGTACTTC
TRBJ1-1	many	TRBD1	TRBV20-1	CSARERTGNTEAFF	TGCAGTGCTAGAGAGAGGACAGGGAACACTGAAGCTTTCTTT
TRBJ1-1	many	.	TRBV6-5	CASSSQGSTDTEAFF	TGTGCCAGCTCTAGCCAGGGATCAACGGACACTGAAGCTTTCTTT
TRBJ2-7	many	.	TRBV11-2	CASSLDPRTVYEQYF	TGTGCCAGCAGCTTAGATCCTAGGACAGTCTACGAGCAGTACTTC
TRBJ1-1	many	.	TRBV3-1	CASSQVSGAGSEAFF	TGTGCCAGCAGCCAAGTTTCAGGGGCGGGTTCTGAAGCTTTCTTT
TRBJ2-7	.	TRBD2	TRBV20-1	CSATIRREGLDEQYF	TGCAGTGCCACCATAAGGCGGGAGGGCCTCGACGAGCAGTACTTC
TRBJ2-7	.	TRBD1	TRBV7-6	CASSLGTGGSYEQYF	TGTGCCAGCAGCTTAGGGACAGGGGGCTCCTACGAGCAGTACTTC
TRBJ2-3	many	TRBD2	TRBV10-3	CAAFRAGGPADTQYF	TGTGCCGCTTTTCGAGCGGGAGGGCCTGCAGATACGCAGTATTTT
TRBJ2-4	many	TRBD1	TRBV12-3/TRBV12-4	CASSLLTGGVNIQYF	TGTGCCAGCAGTTTACTAACAGGGGGCGTAAACATTCAGTACTTC
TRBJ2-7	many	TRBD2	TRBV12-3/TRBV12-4	CASSLGGRASYEQYF	TGTGCCAGCAGTTTAGGCGGGAGGGCCTCCTACGAGCAGTACTTC
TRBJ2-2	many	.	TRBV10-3	CAISESWSTVAGELFF	TGTGCCATCAGTGAGTCATGGTCCACAGTTGCCGGGGAGCTGTTTTTT
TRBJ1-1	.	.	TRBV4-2	CASIEDRFNTEAFF	TGTGCCAGCATAGAGGACAGATTTAACACTGAAGCTTTCTTT
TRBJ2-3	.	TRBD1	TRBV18	CASSPGQGGTDTQYF	TGTGCCAGCTCACCAGGACAGGGGGGCACAGATACGCAGTATTTT
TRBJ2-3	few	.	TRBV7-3	CASSYRGGSGTDTQYF	TGTGCCAGCAGCTACAGGGGCGGGAGCGGCACAGATACGCAGTATTTT
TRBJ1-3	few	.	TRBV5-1	CASSSPGAGNTIYF	TGCGCCAGCAGCTCGCCGGGGGCTGGAAACACCATATATTTT
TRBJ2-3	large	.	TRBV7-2	CASSLESLVGYTQYF	TGTGCCAGCAGCTTAGAATCACTAGTGGGGTATACGCAGTATTTT
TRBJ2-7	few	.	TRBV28	CASSLKGSEQYF	TGTGCCAGCAGTTTAAAAGGGTCCGAGCAGTACTTC
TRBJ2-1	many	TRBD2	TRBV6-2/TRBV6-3	CASSRGGVNEQFF	TGTGCCAGCAGCCGGGGGGGGGTTAATGAGCAGTTCTTC
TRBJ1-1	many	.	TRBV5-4	CASSLGGGTNTEAFF	TGTGCCAGCAGCTTGGGGGGGGGGACGAACACTGAAGCTTTCTTT
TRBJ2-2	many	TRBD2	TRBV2	CASSPLTSGRARALF	TGTGCCAGCAGCCCCCTTACTAGCGGGAGGGCCAGGGCGCTTTTT
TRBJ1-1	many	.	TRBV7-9	CASSFWGGRVGDTEAFF	TGTGCCAGCAGCTTTTGGGGAGGTAGAGTCGGTGACACTGAAGCTTTCTTT
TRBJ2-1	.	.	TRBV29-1	CSVARTAYNEQFF	TGCAGCGTTGCTAGGACAGCCTACAATGAGCAGTTCTTC
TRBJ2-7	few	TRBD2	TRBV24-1	CATSDPGGGYEQYF	TGTGCCACCAGTGACCCCGGGGGGGGCTACGAGCAGTACTTC
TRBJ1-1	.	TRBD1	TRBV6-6	CASRDRGRDYTEAFF	TGTGCCAGCAGGGACAGGGGGCGAGATTACACTGAAGCTTTCTTT
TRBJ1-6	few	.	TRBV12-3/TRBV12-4	CASSFGSTGGSPLHF	TGTGCCAGCAGTTTCGGTTCGACAGGAGGATCACCCCTCCACTTT
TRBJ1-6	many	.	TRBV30	CARGTSSYNSPLHF	TGTGCCCGAGGGACGAGCTCCTATAATTCACCCCTCCACTTT
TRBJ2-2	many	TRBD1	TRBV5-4	CASSLQGVSTGELFF	TGTGCCAGCAGCTTGCAGGGGGTTAGCACCGGGGAGCTGTTTTTT
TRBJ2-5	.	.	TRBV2	CASSVLAGIGAQYF	TGTGCCAGCAGTGTCCTAGCCGGCATTGGTGCCCAGTACTTC
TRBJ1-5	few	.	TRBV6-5	CASSYSQGYQPQHF	TGTGCCAGCAGTTACTCACAGGGATACCAGCCCCAGCATTTT
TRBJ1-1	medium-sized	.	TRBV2	CATKSQRLTPAGTEAFF	TGTGCCACCAAAAGCCAGCGCTTAACCCCGGCGGGGACTGAAGCTTTCTTT
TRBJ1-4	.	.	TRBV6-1	CASAMGQSNEKLFF	TGTGCCAGCGCAATGGGGCAGTCTAATGAAAAACTGTTTTTT
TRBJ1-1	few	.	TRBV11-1	CASSLGGRNTEAFF	TGTGCCAGCAGCTTAGGGGGAAGGAACACTGAAGCTTTCTTT
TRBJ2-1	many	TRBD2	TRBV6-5	CASSLAGISYNEQFF	TGTGCCAGCAGTCTAGCGGGTATCTCCTACAATGAGCAGTTCTTC
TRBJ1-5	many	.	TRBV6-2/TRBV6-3	CASSYLHRTFSNQPQHF	TGTGCCAGCAGTTACTTACATCGGACCTTTAGCAATCAGCCCCAGCATTTT
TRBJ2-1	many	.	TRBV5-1	CASTEGHQYNEQFF	TGCGCCAGCACCGAGGGACACCAGTACAATGAGCAGTTCTTC
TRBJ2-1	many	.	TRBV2	CASSDLRGGYNEQFF	TGTGCCAGCAGTGACCTGAGAGGCGGGTACAATGAGCAGTTCTTC
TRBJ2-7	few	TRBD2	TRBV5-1	CASGVAGGLVEQYF	TGCGCCAGCGGAGTAGCGGGAGGGCTTGTCGAGCAGTACTTC
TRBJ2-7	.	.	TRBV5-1	CASSPGSGWEQYF	TGCGCCAGCAGCCCGGGTTCGGGGTGGGAGCAGTACTTC
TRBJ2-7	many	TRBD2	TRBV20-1	CSARVGLAGKPLRQYF	TGCAGTGCTAGAGTTGGACTAGCGGGAAAACCCTTGCGGCAGTACTTC
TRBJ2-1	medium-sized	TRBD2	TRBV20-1	CSPKRTSGSWNEQFF	TGCAGTCCAAAGCGGACTAGCGGGAGTTGGAATGAGCAGTTCTTC
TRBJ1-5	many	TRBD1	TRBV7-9	CASSPTGGQDQPQHF	TGTGCCAGCAGCCCGACAGGGGGCCAGGATCAGCCCCAGCATTTT
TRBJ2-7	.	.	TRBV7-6	CASSFNTRREQYF	TGTGCCAGCAGCTTTAACACCCGGAGGGAGCAGTACTTC
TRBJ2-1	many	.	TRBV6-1	CASSERNSEQFF	TGTGCCAGCAGTGAGAGAAACAGTGAGCAGTTCTTC
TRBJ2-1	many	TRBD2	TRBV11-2	CASSRGLAERTYNEQFF	TGTGCCAGCAGCCGAGGACTAGCGGAAAGAACTTACAATGAGCAGTTCTTC
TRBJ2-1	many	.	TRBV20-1	CSAKEAARGKEQFF	TGCAGTGCTAAAGAAGCGGCGAGGGGTAAGGAGCAGTTCTTC